This T cell receptor (beta chain) comes out of a study of T cells in Graves' hyperthyroidism and ophthalmopathy. Study-level findings and limits: Most clonotypes expanded in thyroid above 0.001 were likewise present in blood. Ophthalmopathy stood apart from stable hyperthyroidism in a 13 V-J model.

The germline CDR1 and CDR2 sequences are SEHNR and FQNEAQ (reference sequence). Trimming left V 8 bases short and J 4 bases short, with 5 bases between. This CDR3 spans 11 amino acids. This clonotype has just a few counts. What it recognizes is unknown. Researchers took RNA transcripts and amplified the TCR beta CDR3 regions from them. Primed by the HTBI set, a first-round RT-PCR was run on the TCR CDR3. From the multiplex PCR reads, TCRdb called clonotypes with MiXCR, one entry per CDR3 protein. In the table there are 450,000 to 600,000 distinct CDR3 sequences, nearly 20% of which are singletons. Sequenced input: blood. The clonotype comes from a man aged 35 to 55 with Graves' ophthalmopathy. This chain uses TRBV7-9 with TRBJ1-4; D remains unclear. DNA of the CDR3: TGTGCCAGCGGCAATAATGAAAAACTGTTTTTT. Translated: CASGNNEKLFF.